The rows below give T cell receptor beta chains drawn from one sample of a study of cytomegalovirus exposure and HLA in healthy donors. Only in-frame clones appear in the TCRdb table, and some are missing; sequencing was by immunoSEQ multiplex PCR. Of fewer than 200,000 clones listed, 75% to 90% were seen once; the top ten hold approximately 0.98%. Sequenced input: PBMCs. These receptors all come from a boy aged 2 to 9 in good health and CMV-seronegative. CDR3s include the opening cysteine and the closing phenylalanine or tryptophan. The order of the fields is V gene, J gene, D gene, clone size, CDR3 protein, CDR3 DNA. A D gene is named only where the DNA matches it firmly. Only part of the rows carry a size: once, few, many, or a class if the clone is expanded.

V: TRBV5-4; J: TRBJ2-1; D: -; size: -; CDR3: CASSFPGREDEQFF; DNA: TGTGCCAGCAGCTTCCCGGGCAGGGAGGATGAGCAGTTCTTC
V: TRBV28; J: TRBJ1-5; D: -; size: -; CDR3: CASSVNQPQHF; DNA: TGTGCCAGCAGCGTAAATCAGCCCCAGCATTTT
V: TRBV6-6; J: TRBJ2-1; D: -; size: -; CDR3: CASSSDTIYNEQFF; DNA: TGTGCCAGCAGCTCGGACACCATATACAATGAGCAGTTCTTC
V: TRBV5-1; J: TRBJ1-1; D: -; size: -; CDR3: CASSLIPGRNTEAFF; DNA: TGCGCCAGCAGCTTGATTCCGGGAAGGAACACTGAAGCTTTCTTT
V: TRBV29-1; J: TRBJ2-5; D: -; size: -; CDR3: CSVSRGSLQETQYF; DNA: TGCAGCGTCAGCCGGGGAAGCCTCCAAGAGACCCAGTACTTC
V: TRBV28; J: TRBJ1-2; D: TRBD1; size: once; CDR3: CASSPDRDYGYTF; DNA: TGTGCCAGCAGTCCCGACAGGGACTATGGCTACACCTTC
V: TRBV19; J: TRBJ1-1; D: TRBD1; size: -; CDR3: CASSIARAGGSEAFF; DNA: TGTGCCAGTAGTATCGCCCGGGCAGGGGGCAGTGAAGCTTTCTTT
V: TRBV28; J: TRBJ1-4; D: -; size: once; CDR3: CASSLGSGEGEKLFF; DNA: TGTGCCAGCAGTTTAGGTTCGGGGGAAGGTGAAAAACTGTTTTTT
V: TRBV2; J: TRBJ1-5; D: -; size: -; CDR3: CASSEAGLYNQPQHF; DNA: TGTGCCAGCAGTGAGGCTGGACTCTATAATCAGCCCCAGCATTTT
V: TRBV7-9; J: TRBJ2-7; D: TRBD1; size: -; CDR3: CSSSLVGGIPSYEQYF; DNA: TGTTCCAGCAGCTTAGTAGGGGGCATCCCCTCCTACGAGCAGTACTTC
V: TRBV7-9; J: TRBJ2-7; D: -; size: -; CDR3: CASSLVSPYEQYF; DNA: TGTGCCAGCAGCTTAGTGTCCCCCTACGAGCAGTACTTC
V: TRBV18; J: TRBJ1-1; D: -; size: -; CDR3: CASSGATLNTEAFF; DNA: TGTGCCAGCTCGGGGGCTACTTTGAACACTGAAGCTTTCTTT
V: TRBV28; J: TRBJ2-7; D: TRBD1; size: -; CDR3: CASSSPGTDYEQYF; DNA: TGTGCCAGCAGTTCCCCCGGGACAGACTACGAGCAGTACTTC
V: TRBV6-5; J: TRBJ1-6; D: TRBD1; size: once; CDR3: CASSYSRGQGTSPLHF; DNA: TGTGCCAGCAGTTACTCGAGGGGACAGGGTACTTCACCCCTCCACTTT
V: TRBV21-1; J: TRBJ2-1; D: -; size: -; CDR3: CASSTGTSGTNEQFF; DNA: TGTGCCAGCTCCACCGGGACTAGCGGGACCAATGAGCAGTTCTTC
V: TRBV11-2; J: TRBJ2-3; D: -; size: -; CDR3: CASSFRASPDTQYF; DNA: TGTGCCAGCAGCTTTCGGGCTAGCCCAGATACGCAGTATTTT
V: TRBV28; J: TRBJ1-4; D: -; size: -; CDR3: CASSFRGKEKLFF; DNA: TGTGCCAGCAGTTTTCGGGGGAAGGAAAAACTGTTTTTT
V: TRBV7-3; J: TRBJ1-6; D: -; size: once; CDR3: CASSLFGQGLNSPLHF; DNA: TGTGCCAGCAGCTTATTCGGGCAGGGGCTGAATTCACCCCTCCACTTT
V: TRBV10-3; J: TRBJ2-4; D: TRBD1; size: -; CDR3: CAISRQGIGNIQYF; DNA: TGTGCCATCAGTCGACAGGGGATAGGGAACATTCAGTACTTC
V: TRBV5-8; J: TRBJ1-3; D: TRBD1; size: -; CDR3: CASTLDRTGNTIYF; DNA: TGTGCCAGCACCCTGGACAGGACTGGAAACACCATATATTTT
V: TRBV30; J: TRBJ1-3; D: TRBD1; size: -; CDR3: CAWGTGGNTIYF; DNA: TGTGCCTGGGGGACAGGTGGAAACACCATATATTTT
V: TRBV29-1; J: TRBJ2-5; D: TRBD2; size: -; CDR3: CSAGQLAEETQYF; DNA: TGCAGCGCTGGGCAACTAGCGGAAGAGACCCAGTACTTC
V: TRBV30; J: TRBJ2-7; D: TRBD2; size: -; CDR3: CAWSPTIRTSAYEQYF; DNA: TGTGCCTGGAGTCCAACAATCCGGACTAGCGCCTACGAGCAGTACTTC
V: TRBV2; J: TRBJ2-1; D: TRBD1; size: -; CDR3: CASSGQGSYNEQFF; DNA: TGTGCCAGCAGTGGACAGGGATCTTACAATGAGCAGTTCTTC